This T cell receptor (beta chain) was identified in a study of cytomegalovirus exposure and HLA in healthy donors. In regard to this clone: The antigen is unknown.

The study, taken as a whole, reports: The Asian-associated ancestry cluster reportedly had fewer N-insertions than the approximately 670-donor mean in a later analysis. CMV serostatus was the only recorded immune exposure for donors. Later on, analysis showed that most CMV-associated TCR beta chains appeared to be HLA-restricted.

The PCR used 60 Vbeta and 13 Jbeta primers. Measured with immunoSEQ multiplex PCR; TCRdb has only the in-frame clones, and not every one. Found here are roughly 130,000 clones, 75% to 85% of them singletons; the top ten hold about 4%. The sequence was obtained from a middle-aged woman in good health and CMV-seronegative. Sequenced sample: PBMCs.

This chain's CDR3 is CASSQDRASGRIQETQYF. The CDR3, as DNA: TGTGCCAGCAGCCAAGATCGGGCTAGCGGGAGGATCCAAGAGACCCAGTACTTC. V gene TRBV4-2 combines with J gene TRBJ2-5, with 11 bases lining up with TRBD2. The germline V gene encodes CDR1 LGHNA and CDR2 YNFKEQ. J lost 1 base, V lost 0 bases, and 7 bases had no gene match. The CDR3 loop spans 18 amino acids.